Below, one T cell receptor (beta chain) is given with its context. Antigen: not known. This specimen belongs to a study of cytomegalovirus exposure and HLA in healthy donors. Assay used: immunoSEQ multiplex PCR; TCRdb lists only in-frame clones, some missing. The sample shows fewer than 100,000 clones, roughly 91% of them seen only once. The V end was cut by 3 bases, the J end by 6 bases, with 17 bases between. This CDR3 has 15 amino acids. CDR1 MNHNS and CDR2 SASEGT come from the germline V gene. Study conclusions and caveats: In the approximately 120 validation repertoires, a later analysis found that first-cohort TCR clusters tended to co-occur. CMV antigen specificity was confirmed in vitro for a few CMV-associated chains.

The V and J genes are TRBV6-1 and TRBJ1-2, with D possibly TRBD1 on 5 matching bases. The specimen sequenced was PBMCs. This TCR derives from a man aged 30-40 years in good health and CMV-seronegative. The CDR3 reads CASSELHGGFDGYTF. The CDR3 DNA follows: TGTGCCAGCAGTGAGTTGCACGGGGGGTTTGATGGCTACACCTTC.